One and the same sample provided the 17 T cell receptor beta chains below, sequenced in a study of response to subunit inactivated influenza vaccine. TCRdb reprocessed the RT-PCR reads via MiXCR and lists one record per CDR3 protein. This sample yields around 760,000 distinct CDR3 sequences, of which around 14% are seen a single time; 6% to 7% belongs to the top ten. Material: PBMCs from blood, obtained less than 15 days before vaccination. All receptors come from a man aged 50 to 60 who received an inactivated influenza vaccine.

This clonotype was detected only a few times. The chain employs TRBV12-3 or TRBV12-4 and TRBJ2-3; TRBD2 matches 9 bases. The J segment lost 2 bases and the V segment lost 4 bases, leaving 4 bases of the junction unmatched. The CDR3 is 15 residues long. DNA of the CDR3: TGTGCCAGCAGTTACGGACTAGCGAACACAGATACGCAGTATTTT. Translating gives CASSYGLANTDTQYF.

This clonotype appeared many times. The rearrangement links TRBV29-1 to TRBJ2-2; D call uncertain. Germline lookup yields CDR1 SQVTM and CDR2 ANQGSEA. CDR3 length equals 10 residues. V was cut by 7 bases and J by 6 bases, with 6 bases left in between. In nucleotides, the CDR3 is TGCAGCGCCGAAGCCGGGGAGCTGTTTTTT. It is translated as CSAEAGELFF.

The rearrangement joins TRBV20-1 to TRBJ2-5; D may be TRBD1 (6 bases). The CDR3 totals 12 residues. Germline lookup yields CDR1 DFQATT and CDR2 SNEGSKA (reference sequence). V was clipped by 4 bases and J by 4 bases, with 10 bases between them. This CDR3 is CSAKAGVETQYF. The DNA of the CDR3 is TGCAGTGCTAAGGCAGGGGTAGAGACCCAGTACTTC.

This clonotype was detected only a few times. The V gene is TRBV28, the J gene TRBJ2-3; D possibly corresponds to TRBD1 (6 bases). Germline CDR1 MDHEN, CDR2 SYDVKM. This CDR3 region has 16 residues. Deletions cut 5 bases from V and 0 bases from J, with 15 bases between. The CDR3 region is CASSRTGTISTDTQYF. The CDR3 bases are TGTGCCAGCAGTCGCACCGGGACAATTAGCACAGATACGCAGTATTTT.

In this sample, this clonotype turned up a few times. J is TRBJ2-1 and V is TRBV27; 7 nucleotides agree with TRBD2. V was pared by 1 base and J by 9 bases, with 15 bases of the junction left unmatched. Per the germline V gene, CDR1 is MNHEY and CDR2 is SMNVEV (reference sequence). The length of the CDR3 is 17 residues. CDR3 loop: CASSLLAGSGMSSEQFF. The CDR3 DNA is TGTGCCAGCAGTTTATTGGCGGGCAGCGGGATGTCGAGTGAGCAGTTCTTC.

V gene TRBV14 combines with J gene TRBJ2-7; no reliable D call. CDR1 and CDR2 (germline): SGHDN, FVKESK. CDR3 size: 13 residues. Trimming stripped 0 bases from V and 6 bases from J, with 9 bases between. The CDR3 loop is CASSQDRLSEQYF. The CDR3 nucleotides read TGTGCCAGCAGCCAAGATCGGCTTTCCGAGCAGTACTTC.

The chain has TRBV12-3 or TRBV12-4 and TRBJ2-7; 8 nucleotides agree with TRBD1. The V segment lost 5 bases and the J segment 6 bases; nucleotides outside the gene matches: 9. The CDR3 is made up of 14 amino acids. CDR3 in amino acids: CASSPTGVLGEQYF. The CDR3 region has the DNA TGTGCCAGCAGTCCGACAGGGGTGCTGGGCGAGCAGTACTTC.

The sample holds a few counts of this clonotype. This chain links TRBV29-1 with TRBJ2-2; D not resolved. CDR3 length: 14 residues. Trimming pared 5 bases from V and 0 bases from J, leaving 10 bases between. The germline V gene has CDR1 SQVTM and CDR2 ANQGSEA. This CDR3 is CSVLESTNTGELFF. The CDR3 bases are TGCAGCGTTCTGGAGAGTACGAACACCGGGGAGCTGTTTTTT.

This clonotype has a handful of counts. The J gene is TRBJ2-5, the V gene TRBV28, with 10 bases matching TRBD2. V lost 6 bases to trimming and J lost 5 bases; unmatched junction nucleotides: 9. The germline V gene has CDR1 MDHEN and CDR2 SYDVKM. The CDR3 totals 15 residues. CDR3: CASSLELAGEETQYF. In nucleotides, the CDR3 is TGTGCCAGCAGCCTTGAGCTAGCGGGAGAGGAGACCCAGTACTTC.

This clonotype was counted only a few times. This sequence joins TRBV20-1 and TRBJ2-5, with TRBD1 identical over 8 bases. This CDR3 has 14 residues. J lost 6 bases, V lost 5 bases, and 11 bases had no gene match. The germline V gene encodes CDR1 DFQATT and CDR2 SNEGSKA (reference sequence). This CDR3 is CSAARDRWMQTQYF. The CDR3 coding sequence is TGCAGTGCTGCCCGGGACAGGTGGATGCAGACCCAGTACTTC.

The J gene is TRBJ2-3, the V gene TRBV20-1; 12 bases align to TRBD2. Trimming took 2 bases from V and 4 from J; bases not matched to a gene: 10. This CDR3 has 17 amino acids. Germline V gene lookup returns CDR1 DFQATT and CDR2 SNEGSKA (reference sequence). The CDR3 bases are TGCAGTGCTAGAAACTCTCTAGCGGGAGGGCCCCCAGATACGCAGTATTTT. It codes for CSARNSLAGGPPDTQYF.

J is TRBJ1-1 and V is TRBV15; D is possibly TRBD1 (5 bases). The CDR3 runs 15 residues. The V end was cut by 5 bases, the J end by 1 base, with 14 bases between. Germline V gene data show CDR1 as LNHNV and CDR2 as YYDKDF (reference sequence). In DNA, the CDR3 is TGTGCCACCAGCTCCCATGGCAGGGCGAACACTGAAGCTTTCTTT. It is translated as CATSSHGRANTEAFF.

This clonotype turned up a few times. The chain recombines TRBV28 with TRBJ2-1, with TRBD2 matching 11 bases. Germline CDR1 reads MDHEN; CDR2 reads SYDVKM. This CDR3 comprises 17 residues. The V gene end was trimmed by 5 bases and the J gene end by 12 bases; junction bases not matched to a gene: 18. The CDR3 DNA reads TGTGCCAGCAGTGGAGGGTCGGGACTAGCGGTTTTACAGGGGCAGTTCTTC. Protein sequence: CASSGGSGLAVLQGQFF. Combining the CDR3 with reference TRBV28 and TRBJ2-1 gives the whole variable domain DVKVTQSSRYLVKRTGEKVFLECVQDMDHENMFWYRQDPGLGLRLIYFSYDVKMKEKGDIPEGYSVSREKKERFSLILESASTNQTSMYLCASSGGSGLAVLQGQFFGPGTRLTVL.

This clonotype has more than one count but fewer than ten. This chain uses TRBV28 with TRBJ2-1, with 10 bases lining up with TRBD2. There are 17 residues in the CDR3. V lost 5 bases and J lost 2; bases outside the gene matches: 9. Per germline, CDR1 MDHEN and CDR2 SYDVKM. CDR3 bases: TGTGCCAGCAGTAAACCTTTTCTAGCGGGGGCCTACAATGAGCAGTTCTTC. The encoded protein is CASSKPFLAGAYNEQFF.

This clonotype was seen a handful of times. The chain combines TRBV29-1 with TRBJ2-7, with D possibly being TRBD2 (5 bases). CDR3 length equals 11 residues. Trimming cost V 8 bases and J 6 bases, with 14 bases left between them. The germline V gene encodes CDR1 SQVTM and CDR2 ANQGSEA. In nucleotides, the CDR3 is TGCAGCACCAGAATAGGGAGCGAGCAGTACTTC. It encodes CSTRIGSEQYF.

V gene TRBV28 combines with J gene TRBJ2-7; TRBD2 aligns across 13 bases. In germline, CDR1 is MDHEN, CDR2 SYDVKM. The CDR3 has 17 residues. V gave up 3 bases and J gave up 4 bases; unmatched junction bases: 9. CDR3 DNA: TGTGCCAGCAGTTTGCCAGAACTAGCGGGAGGGCCTTACGAGCAGTACTTC. It is translated as CASSLPELAGGPYEQYF. Full variable domain (missing parts from reference TRBV28 and TRBJ2-7): DVKVTQSSRYLVKRTGEKVFLECVQDMDHENMFWYRQDPGLGLRLIYFSYDVKMKEKGDIPEGYSVSREKKERFSLILESASTNQTSMYLCASSLPELAGGPYEQYFGPGTRLTVT.

The chain combines TRBV14 with TRBJ2-7; TRBD2 aligns across 8 bases. CDR3 length: 14 amino acids. The V segment lost 2 bases and the J segment 6 bases; nucleotides outside the gene matches: 6. Germline-derived CDR1 and CDR2 are SGHDN and FVKESK. The CDR3 region is CASSQQAGAGEQYF. CDR3 coding DNA: TGTGCCAGCAGCCAACAAGCGGGGGCGGGCGAGCAGTACTTC.